The present T cell receptor beta chain was sequenced within a study of blood T cells in healthy people across ages. This clonotype has more than one count but fewer than ten. Its cognate antigen is unknown. After removal of 4 bases from V and 0 bases from J, the junction contained 4 bases not matched to a gene. The CDR3 contains 15 residues. CDR1 and CDR2 (germline): SGHNT, YYREEE (reference sequence). Study-wide findings and caveats: Versus aged donors, long-lived donors had higher diversity and more naive CD4+ cells.

Primers used in a second PCR of roughly 7 to 12 cycles were a sample-barcoded 5' primer and a J-beta primer mix. A single record per CDR3 protein comes from TCRdb applying MiXCR to the 5' RACE reads. Of approximately 780,000 distinct CDR3 sequences in the sample, roughly 24% are singletons; the top ten hold about 2.9%. They isolated at least 6 million PBMCs from each sample. Per sample, extraction of total RNA gave at least 5 micrograms in every case. These data were likewise used in another study, on T cells of mothers and their children. That paper adds: Six children, together with their three healthy Caucasian mothers, made up the donors.

The chain links TRBV5-4 to TRBJ2-4; 7 bases map to TRBD1. This TCR was recovered from a boy aged 10-17 years in good health. The source material was blood. The CDR3 DNA is TGTGCCAGCAGCCCAGGGACAGTAGCCAAAAACATTCAGTACTTC. Its translation is CASSPGTVAKNIQYF.